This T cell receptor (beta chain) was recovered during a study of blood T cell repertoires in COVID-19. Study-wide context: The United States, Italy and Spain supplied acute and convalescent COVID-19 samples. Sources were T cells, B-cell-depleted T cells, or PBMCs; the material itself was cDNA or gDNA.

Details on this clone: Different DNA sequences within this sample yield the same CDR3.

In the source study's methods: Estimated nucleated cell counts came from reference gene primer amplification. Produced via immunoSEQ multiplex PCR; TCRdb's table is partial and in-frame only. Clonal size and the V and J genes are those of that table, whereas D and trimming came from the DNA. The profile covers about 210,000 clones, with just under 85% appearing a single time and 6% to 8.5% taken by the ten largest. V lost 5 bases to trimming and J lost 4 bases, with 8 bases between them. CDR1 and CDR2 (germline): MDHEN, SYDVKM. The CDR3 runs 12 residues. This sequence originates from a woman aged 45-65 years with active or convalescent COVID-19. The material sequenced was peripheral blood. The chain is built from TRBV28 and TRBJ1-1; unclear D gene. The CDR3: CASSPPGTEAFF. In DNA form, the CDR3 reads TGTGCCAGCAGTCCGCCAGGCACTGAAGCTTTCTTT.